Listed here are 9 T cell receptor beta chains from one sample, sequenced in a study of T cells in Graves' hyperthyroidism and ophthalmopathy (dated by TCRdb to between 2019 and 2020). Library preparation used multiplex PCR. This sample was sequenced with an Illumina HiSeq 2000. TCR beta CDR3 regions were amplified from RNA transcripts. A first-round RT-PCR of the TCR CDR3 used the HTBI primer set with the Qiagen OneStep RT-PCR kit. TCRdb's own reprocessing of the public reads used fastp at Q25 and MiXCR and kept productive beta chains. Merged by CDR3 protein, the rows form single entries marked with the most common genes and DNA. The sample contains roughly 98,000 distinct CDR3 sequences, roughly 40% of them found a single time. The biggest ten clones account for roughly 10% of the sample. The specimen sequenced was peripheral blood or thyroid tissue (not recorded which). The source of these receptors is a woman aged 25 to 45 with Graves' hyperthyroidism.

In this sample, this clonotype turned up many times. The CDR3 DNA sequence: TGTGCCAGCTCGAAACAGGGGAGTTTCAATCAGCCCCAGCATTTT. It specifies CASSKQGSFNQPQHF. The rearrangement joins TRBV27 to TRBJ1-5; the match to TRBD1 covers 7 bases. The V segment lost 8 bases and the J segment 3 bases; nucleotides outside the gene matches: 10. There are 15 residues in the CDR3. Germline-derived CDR1 and CDR2 are MNHEY and SMNVEV (reference sequence).

This clonotype was seen many times. The rearrangement uses TRBV9 and TRBJ2-7; 8 positions match TRBD2. The CDR3 runs 14 residues. From germline, CDR1 is SGDLS and CDR2 YYNGEE. V was clipped by 4 bases and J by 2 bases; unmatched bases: 5. CDR3: CASSFSAGAYEQYF. CDR3 bases: TGTGCCAGCAGCTTTTCAGCGGGGGCCTACGAGCAGTACTTC.

About this clonotype itself: An end of the junction differs from the germline gene, which may be a read error. This chain uses TRBV7-3 with TRBJ2-2; 8 bases fit TRBD2. Germline lookup yields CDR1 SGHTA and CDR2 FQGTGA. The CDR3 sequence is 17 residues long. In DNA form, the CDR3 reads TGTGCCAGCAGCTTAGCGAAGGGCGGGAGGTTCAACGGGGAGCTGCTTTTT. It translates to CASSLAKGGRFNGELLF.

The chain employs TRBV2 and TRBJ1-1, with unresolved D. The V and J ends lost 6 bases and 1 base respectively, with 15 bases between them. CDR3 length equals 15 residues. Germline lookup yields CDR1 SNHLY and CDR2 FYNNEI. The CDR3 here is CASRGMRQTNTEAFF. The CDR3 region has the DNA TGTGCCAGCAGGGGGATGAGGCAGACGAACACTGAAGCTTTCTTT.

A word on this clonotype: This may arise from a read error, as a much more abundant clone is one base away. J is TRBJ2-3 and V is TRBV12-3 or TRBV12-4; unclear D gene. The DNA end favors TRBJ1-5, so the J call may be wrong. This CDR3 spans 13 amino acids. This chain's CDR3 is CASSREFTDTQHF. The CDR3 nucleotides are TGTGCCAGCAGTCGGGAGTTCACAGATACGCAGCATTTT.

The chain couples TRBV20-1 to TRBJ1-3, with 8 bases aligning to TRBD1. The CDR3 is made up of 14 amino acids. Germline lookup yields CDR1 DFQATT and CDR2 SNEGSKA (reference sequence). Trimming removed 0 bases from V and 5 bases from J; junction bases left unmatched: 3. The CDR3 here is CSARDQGARNTIYF. In nucleotides, the CDR3 is TGCAGTGCTAGAGATCAGGGGGCGAGAAACACCATATATTTT.

This clonotype has at least ten counts. The chain employs TRBV4-2 and TRBJ1-6; perhaps TRBD1 as D (5 bases). Trimming removed 4 bases at V and 8 bases at J, with 12 bases between. The CDR3 is made up of 14 amino acids. Germline values: CDR1 LGHNA, CDR2 YNFKEQ. The CDR3 loop is CASSPGGVDSPLHF. As DNA, the CDR3 is TGTGCCAGCAGCCCCGGGGGGGTGGATTCACCCCTCCACTTT.

This clonotype was seen at least ten times. This chain uses TRBV28 with TRBJ1-5; D remains ambiguous. Trimming shortened V by 9 bases and J by 3 bases, and 12 bases separated the two germline ends. Germline V gene lookup returns CDR1 MDHEN and CDR2 SYDVKM. CDR3 length: 13 amino acids. The CDR3 coding sequence is TGTGCCAGTATGCGGCAGGACAATCAGCCCCAGCATTTT. Amino acid sequence: CASMRQDNQPQHF.

There are a few counts of this clonotype. Since no conserved phenylalanine or tryptophan closes the CDR3, a read error is the likely cause. The V call is TRBV20-1, the J call TRBJ2-3; D not resolved. Germline-derived CDR1 and CDR2 are DFQATT and SNEGSKA (reference sequence). The V gene lost 2 bases and the J gene lost 0 bases, with 3 bases spanning the gap. This CDR3 comprises 12 residues. CDR3 sequence reads: CSARRSTDTQYS. The CDR3, as DNA: TGCAGTGCTAGACGTAGCACAGATACGCAGTATTCT.